A selection of T cell receptor beta chains follows, all from one sample in a study of T cell changes during pregnancy in multiple sclerosis. Clones were read by immunoSEQ multiplex PCR, and TCRdb kept only the in-frame ones, dropping some. The sample holds about 30,000 clones; almost 90% are singletons and the top ten take approximately 0.5%. Sample: CD4+ T cells from peripheral blood mononuclear cells, taken in the third trimester of pregnancy. Receptor source: a female donor in good health, enrolled as a control in a pregnancy study. Each CDR3 is given with its conserved first and last residue.

v_gene | CDR3aa
TRBV7-9 | CASSPRGAGELFF
TRBV7-2 | CASSPGSLEPQHF
TRBV15 | CATSRVEDRRASGPGELFF
TRBV11-2 | CASSSGQGAGGYTF
TRBV27 | CASSPREVSYEQYF
TRBV27 | CASRPTSRDSPRGPLHF
TRBV7-9 | CASSLSAGHQPQHF
TRBV7-6 | CASSFRLADNEQFF
TRBV5-1 | CASSGAGGTPDTQYF
TRBV30 | CAWARGNEQFF
TRBV2 | CASSEAGGPNEQYF
TRBV18 | CASSPGTGDYGYTF
TRBV19 | CASSIEGAGNEQFF
TRBV5-4 | CASSRRTSGELDTQYF
TRBV5-4 | CASSLGRLNTEAFF
TRBV30 | CAWSRQGAAETQYF
TRBV7-2 | CASSLDGTGVNQPQHF
TRBV6-5 | CASRMGQGGNTIYF
TRBV18 | CASSPGVGQGVAEAFF
TRBV25-1 | CASSGAGYQETQYF
TRBV12-5 | CASVPWGAGLTDTQYF
TRBV6-1 | CASSALRGVGKDTQYF
TRBV19 | CASTPTGPGQPQHF
TRBV6-5 | CASSSGQSGAFF
TRBV4-3 | CASSQNDAEPYEQYF
TRBV9 | CASSPRSGNYNEQFF
TRBV7-2 | CASSLLTGSYNEQFF